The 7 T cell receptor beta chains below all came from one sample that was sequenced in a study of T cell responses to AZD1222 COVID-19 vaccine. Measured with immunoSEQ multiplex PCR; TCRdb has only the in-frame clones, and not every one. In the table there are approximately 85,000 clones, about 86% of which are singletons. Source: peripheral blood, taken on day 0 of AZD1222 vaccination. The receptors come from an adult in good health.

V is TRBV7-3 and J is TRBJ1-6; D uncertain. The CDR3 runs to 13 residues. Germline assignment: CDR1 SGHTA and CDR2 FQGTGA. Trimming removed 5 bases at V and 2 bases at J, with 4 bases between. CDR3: CASSITYNSPLHF. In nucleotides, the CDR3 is TGTGCCAGCAGCATCACCTATAATTCACCCCTCCACTTT. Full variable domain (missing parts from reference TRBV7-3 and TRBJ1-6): GAGVSQTPSNKVTEKGKYVELRCDPISGHTALYWYRQSLGQGPEFLIYFQGTGAADDSGLPNDRFFAVRPEGSVSTLKIQRTERGDSAVYLCASSITYNSPLHFGNGTRLTVT.

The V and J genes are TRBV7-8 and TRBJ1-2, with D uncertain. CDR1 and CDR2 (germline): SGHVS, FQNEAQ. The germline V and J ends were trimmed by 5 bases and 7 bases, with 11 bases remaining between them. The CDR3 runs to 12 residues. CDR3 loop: CASSPTARGYTF. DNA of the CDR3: TGTGCCAGCAGCCCAACGGCGCGTGGCTACACCTTC. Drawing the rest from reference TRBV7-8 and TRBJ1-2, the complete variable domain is GAGVSQSPRYKVAKRGQDVALRCDPISGHVSLFWYQQALGQGPEFLTYFQNEAQLDKSGLPSDRFFAERPEGSVSTLKIQRTQQEDSAVYLCASSPTARGYTFGSGTRLTVV.

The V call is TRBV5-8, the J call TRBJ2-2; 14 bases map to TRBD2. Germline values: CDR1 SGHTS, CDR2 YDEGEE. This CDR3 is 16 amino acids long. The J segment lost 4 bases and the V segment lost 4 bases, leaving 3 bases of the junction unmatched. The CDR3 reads CASSSGLAGGTGELFF. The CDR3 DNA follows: TGTGCCAGCAGCAGCGGACTAGCGGGGGGCACCGGGGAGCTGTTTTTT.

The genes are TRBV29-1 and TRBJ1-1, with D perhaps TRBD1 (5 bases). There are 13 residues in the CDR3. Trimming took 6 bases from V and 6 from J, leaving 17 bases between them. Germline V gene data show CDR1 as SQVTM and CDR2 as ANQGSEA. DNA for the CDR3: TGCAGCGTCCTCCTCCAGGGTGAGGCTGAAGCTTTCTTT. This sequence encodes CSVLLQGEAEAFF.

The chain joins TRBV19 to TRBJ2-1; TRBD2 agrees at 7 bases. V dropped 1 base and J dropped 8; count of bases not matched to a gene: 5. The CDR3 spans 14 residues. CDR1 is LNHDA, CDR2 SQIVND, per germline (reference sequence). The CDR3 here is CASSIGEGTDEQFF. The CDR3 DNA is TGTGCCAGTAGTATAGGGGAGGGTACCGATGAGCAGTTCTTC.

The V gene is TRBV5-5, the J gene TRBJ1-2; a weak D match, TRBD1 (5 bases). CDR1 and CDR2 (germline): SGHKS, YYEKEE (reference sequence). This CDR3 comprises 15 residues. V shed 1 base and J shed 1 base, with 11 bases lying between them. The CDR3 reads CASSLSQGVNYGYTF. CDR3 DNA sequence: TGTGCCAGCAGCTTGAGTCAGGGAGTTAACTATGGCTACACCTTC. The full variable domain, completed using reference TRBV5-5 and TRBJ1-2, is DAGVTQSPTHLIKTRGQQVTLRCSPISGHKSVSWYQQVLGQGPQFIFQYYEKEERGRGNFPDRFSARQFPNYSSELNVNALLLGDSALYLCASSLSQGVNYGYTFGSGTRLTVV.

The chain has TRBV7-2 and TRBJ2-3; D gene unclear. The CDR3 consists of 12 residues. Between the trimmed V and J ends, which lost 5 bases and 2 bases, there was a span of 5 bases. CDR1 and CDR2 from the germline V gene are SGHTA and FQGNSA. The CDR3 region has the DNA TGTGCCAGCAGCCCCCCCACAGATACGCAGTATTTT. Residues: CASSPPTDTQYF.